These 2 T cell receptor beta chains were all obtained from the same sample, sequenced in a study of blood T cell repertoires in COVID-19. Method: immunoSEQ multiplex PCR; TCRdb's copy keeps in-frame clones and lacks some. This table holds approximately 230,000 clones, approximately 79% found once. Sequences were obtained from peripheral blood. The origin of the receptors is a woman aged 40 to 50 with active or convalescent COVID-19.

The chain couples TRBV12-2 to TRBJ2-7; the table assigns TRBD1, which was not confirmed against the DNA. TRBV12-2 is a known pseudogene. The CDR3 has 16 amino acids. In DNA form, the CDR3 reads TGTGCAAGTCGCTTAGGGGGTGTGGGCAGGGAATACGAGCAGTACTTC. It is translated as CASRLGGVGREYEQYF.

V gene TRBV13 combines with J gene TRBJ2-5; no clear D. CDR1 is PRHDT, CDR2 FYEKMQ, per germline (reference sequence). The CDR3 extends over 17 amino acids. Trimming pared 2 bases from V and 0 bases from J, leaving 16 bases between. CDR3 in amino acids: CASSLMTAAVHQETQYF. CDR3 DNA: TGTGCCAGCAGCTTAATGACCGCCGCGGTCCACCAAGAGACCCAGTACTTC.